This TCR beta chain was documented in a study of blood T cell repertoires in COVID-19. Trimming took off 3 bases at V and 2 bases at J, with 6 bases between the two ends. The V gene's germline CDR1 is MNHEY and CDR2 SMNVEV (reference sequence). The CDR3 extends over 13 amino acids. Comments on this clone: Other DNA sequences in this specimen translate into the identical CDR3.

TCRdb keeps only in-frame clones here, not all; method: immunoSEQ multiplex PCR. The data show 140,000 or so clones, roughly 86% seen once. The source is a woman in her forties or fifties with acute or convalescent COVID-19. This chain joins TRBV27 and TRBJ2-3; D is uncertain. Material: peripheral blood. This CDR3 reads CASSFQSTDTQYF. In nucleotides, the CDR3 is TGTGCCAGCAGTTTTCAGTCCACAGATACGCAGTATTTT.